Below are 4 T cell receptor beta chains sequenced from a single sample in a study of cytomegalovirus exposure and HLA in healthy donors. Amplification used 60 Vbeta primers and 13 Jbeta primers. Sequencing used immunoSEQ multiplex PCR; TCRdb keeps in-frame clones, though not all of them. The table records over 150,000 clones, 75% to 90% of them present only once. Sequencing input: PBMCs. All receptors derive from a man aged 30 to 45 in good health and CMV-seronegative.

This clone has just one count. V gene TRBV5-1 combines with J gene TRBJ2-2; 11 nucleotides agree with TRBD2. Germline values: CDR1 SGHRS, CDR2 YFSETQ. The CDR3 extends over 17 amino acids. With V trimmed by 5 bases and J by 7 bases, 13 bases remained unmatched. The CDR3 protein is CASSSLPGLAEGGELFF. The CDR3 bases are TGCGCCAGCAGTTCCCTACCGGGACTAGCGGAGGGCGGGGAGCTGTTTTTT.

This chain connects TRBV5-1 to TRBJ2-2; possibly TRBD2 for D (6 bases). Trimming removed 0 bases from V and 5 bases from J, with 17 bases in between. This CDR3 contains 17 residues. CDR1 and CDR2 from the germline V gene are SGHRS and YFSETQ. Written as DNA, the CDR3 is TGCGCCAGCAGCTTGGCCAGGGACTCCTCTGGGACCGGGGAGCTGTTTTTT. Its translation: CASSLARDSSGTGELFF. The whole variable domain, remainder taken from reference TRBV5-1 and TRBJ2-2, is KAGVTQTPRYLIKTRGQQVTLSCSPISGHRSVSWYQQTPGQGLQFLFEYFSETQRNKGNFPGRFSGRQFSNSRSEMNVSTLELGDSALYLCASSLARDSSGTGELFFGEGSRLTVL.

This clone was observed once. This chain joins TRBV28 and TRBJ2-1; 8 bases match TRBD2. CDR1 MDHEN and CDR2 SYDVKM come from the germline V gene. With 1 base clipped from V and 7 bases from J, the junction kept 3 bases outside the gene matches. There are 14 residues in the CDR3. CDR3 in amino acids: CASSLSGRGNEQFF. The CDR3, as DNA: TGTGCCAGCAGTTTATCCGGGAGGGGGAATGAGCAGTTCTTC.

In its sample, this clone was seen once. The CDR3 here is CASSLMRVSEAFF. DNA of the CDR3: TGTGCCAGCAGTTTAATGAGGGTTTCTGAAGCTTTCTTT. V usage is TRBV28 and J usage is TRBJ1-1; unclear D gene. Germline CDR1 MDHEN, CDR2 SYDVKM. The CDR3 has 13 amino acids. Trimming removed 2 bases from V and 6 bases from J, with 10 bases in between.